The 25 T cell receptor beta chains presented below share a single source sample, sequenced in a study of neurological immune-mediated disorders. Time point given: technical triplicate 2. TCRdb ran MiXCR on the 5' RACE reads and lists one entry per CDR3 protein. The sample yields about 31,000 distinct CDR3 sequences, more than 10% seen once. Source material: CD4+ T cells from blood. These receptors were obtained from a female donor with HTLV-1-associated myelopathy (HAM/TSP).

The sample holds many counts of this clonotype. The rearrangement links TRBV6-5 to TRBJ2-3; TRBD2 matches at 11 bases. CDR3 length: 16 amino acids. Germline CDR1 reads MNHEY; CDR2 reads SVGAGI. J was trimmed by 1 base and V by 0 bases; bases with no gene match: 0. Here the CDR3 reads CASSYSLAGGTDTQYF. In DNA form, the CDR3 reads TGTGCCAGCAGTTACTCACTAGCGGGGGGCACAGATACGCAGTATTTT.

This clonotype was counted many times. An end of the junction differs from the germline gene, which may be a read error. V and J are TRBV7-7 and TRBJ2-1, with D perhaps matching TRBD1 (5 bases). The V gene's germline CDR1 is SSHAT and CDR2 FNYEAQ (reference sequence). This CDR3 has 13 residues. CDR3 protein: CASSSIKGNEQFF. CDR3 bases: TGTGCTAGCAGCTCGATTAAGGGGAATGAGCAGTTCTTC.

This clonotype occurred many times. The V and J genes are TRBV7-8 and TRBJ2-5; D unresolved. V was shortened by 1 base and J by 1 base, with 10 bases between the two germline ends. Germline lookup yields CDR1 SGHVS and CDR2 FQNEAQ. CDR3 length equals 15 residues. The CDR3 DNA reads TGTGCCAGCAGCTTAGTGGTACAGACCCAAGAGACCCAGTACTTC. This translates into CASSLVVQTQETQYF.

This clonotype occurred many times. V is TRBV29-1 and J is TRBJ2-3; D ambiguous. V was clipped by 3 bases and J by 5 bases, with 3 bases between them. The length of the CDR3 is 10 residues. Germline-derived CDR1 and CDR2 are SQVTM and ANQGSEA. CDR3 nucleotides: TGCAGCGTTGAGGGAGATACGCAGTATTTT. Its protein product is CSVEGDTQYF.

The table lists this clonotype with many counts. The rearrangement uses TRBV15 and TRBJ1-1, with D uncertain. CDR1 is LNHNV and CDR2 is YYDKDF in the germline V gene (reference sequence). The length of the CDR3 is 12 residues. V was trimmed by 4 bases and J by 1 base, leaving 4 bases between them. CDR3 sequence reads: CATSTGNTEAFF. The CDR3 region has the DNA TGTGCCACCAGCACGGGGAACACTGAAGCTTTCTTT.

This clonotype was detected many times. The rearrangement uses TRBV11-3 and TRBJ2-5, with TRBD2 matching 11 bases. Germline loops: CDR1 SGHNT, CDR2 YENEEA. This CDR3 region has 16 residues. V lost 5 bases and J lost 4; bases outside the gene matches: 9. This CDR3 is CASSLVIAGGAETQYF. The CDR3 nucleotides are TGTGCCAGCAGCCTCGTGATAGCGGGGGGGGCAGAGACCCAGTACTTC. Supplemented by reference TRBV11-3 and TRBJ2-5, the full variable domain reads EAGVVQSPRYKIIEKKQPVAFWCNPISGHNTLYWYLQNLGQGPELLIRYENEEAVDDSQLPKDRFSAERLKGVDSTLKIQPAELGDSAVYLCASSLVIAGGAETQYFGPGTRLLVL.

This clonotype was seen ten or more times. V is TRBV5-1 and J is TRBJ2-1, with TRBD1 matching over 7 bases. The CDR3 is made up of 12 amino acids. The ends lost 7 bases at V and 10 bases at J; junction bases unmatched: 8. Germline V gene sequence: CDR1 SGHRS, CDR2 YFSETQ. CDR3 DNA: TGCGCCAGCCACAGACAGGGATGGGAGCAGTTCTTC. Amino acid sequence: CASHRQGWEQFF.

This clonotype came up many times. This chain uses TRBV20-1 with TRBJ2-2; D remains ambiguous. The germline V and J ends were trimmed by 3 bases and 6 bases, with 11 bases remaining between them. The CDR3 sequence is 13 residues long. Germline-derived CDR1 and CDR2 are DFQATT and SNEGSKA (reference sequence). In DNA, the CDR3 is TGCAGTGCTAGGCATACCGGGTCCGGGGAGCTGTTTTTT. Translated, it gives CSARHTGSGELFF.

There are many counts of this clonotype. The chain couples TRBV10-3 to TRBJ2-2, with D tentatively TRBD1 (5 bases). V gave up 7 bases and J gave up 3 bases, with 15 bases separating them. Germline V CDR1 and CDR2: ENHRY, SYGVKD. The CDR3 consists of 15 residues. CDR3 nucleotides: TGTGCCATCAAGAAAACTACCAGGGACACCGGGGAGCTGTTTTTT. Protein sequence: CAIKKTTRDTGELFF.

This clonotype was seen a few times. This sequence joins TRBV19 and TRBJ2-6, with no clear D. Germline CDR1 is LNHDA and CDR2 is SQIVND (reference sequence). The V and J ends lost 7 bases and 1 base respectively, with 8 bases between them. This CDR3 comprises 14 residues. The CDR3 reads CASKGSSGANVLTF. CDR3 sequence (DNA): TGTGCCAGTAAGGGTTCGTCTGGGGCCAACGTCCTGACTTTC.

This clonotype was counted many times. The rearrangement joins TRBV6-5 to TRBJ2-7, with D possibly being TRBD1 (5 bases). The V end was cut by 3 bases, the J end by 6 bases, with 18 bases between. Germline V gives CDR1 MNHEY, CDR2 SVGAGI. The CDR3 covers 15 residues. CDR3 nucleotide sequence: TGTGCCAGCAGTTATGGGGCTATCTCGGGCGGCGAGCAGTACTTC. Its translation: CASSYGAISGGEQYF.

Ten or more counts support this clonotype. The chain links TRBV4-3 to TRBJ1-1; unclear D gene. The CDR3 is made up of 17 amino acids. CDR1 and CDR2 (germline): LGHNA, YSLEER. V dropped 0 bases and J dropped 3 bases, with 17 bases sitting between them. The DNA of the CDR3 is TGCGCCAGCAGCCAAGAGCCGGGTCCCCGGCGCGACACTGAAGCTTTCTTT. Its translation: CASSQEPGPRRDTEAFF.

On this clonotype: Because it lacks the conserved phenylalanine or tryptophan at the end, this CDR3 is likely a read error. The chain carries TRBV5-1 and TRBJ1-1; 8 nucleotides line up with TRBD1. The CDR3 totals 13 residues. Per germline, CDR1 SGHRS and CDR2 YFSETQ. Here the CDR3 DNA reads TGTGCCAGCAGCTTTACAGGGGGGGATAAAGCTTTCCTT. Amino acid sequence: CASSFTGGDKAFL.

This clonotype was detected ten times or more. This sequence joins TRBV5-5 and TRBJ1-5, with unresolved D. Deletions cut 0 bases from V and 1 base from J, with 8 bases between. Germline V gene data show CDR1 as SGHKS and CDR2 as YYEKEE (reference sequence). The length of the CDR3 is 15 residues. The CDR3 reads CASSLGQNSNQPQHF. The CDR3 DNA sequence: TGTGCCAGCAGCTTGGGCCAGAACAGCAATCAGCCCCAGCATTTT. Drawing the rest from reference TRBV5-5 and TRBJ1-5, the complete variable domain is DAGVTQSPTHLIKTRGQQVTLRCSPISGHKSVSWYQQVLGQGPQFIFQYYEKEERGRGNFPDRFSARQFPNYSSELNVNALLLGDSALYLCASSLGQNSNQPQHFGDGTRLSIL.

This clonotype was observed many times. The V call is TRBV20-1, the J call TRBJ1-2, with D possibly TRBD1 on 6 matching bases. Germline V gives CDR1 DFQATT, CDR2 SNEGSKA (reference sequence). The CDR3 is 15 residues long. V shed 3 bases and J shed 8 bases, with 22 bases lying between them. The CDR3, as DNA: TGCAGTGCTAGTGGGTCTCTCCGGGGGCGCAGAGGCTACACCTTC. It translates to CSASGSLRGRRGYTF.

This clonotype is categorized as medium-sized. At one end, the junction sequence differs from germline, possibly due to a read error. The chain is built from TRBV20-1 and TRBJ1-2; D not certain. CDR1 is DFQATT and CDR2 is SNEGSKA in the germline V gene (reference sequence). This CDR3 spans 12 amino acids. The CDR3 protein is CSARTVNYDYTF. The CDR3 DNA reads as TGCAGTGCTAGGACGGTGAACTATGACTACACCTTC.

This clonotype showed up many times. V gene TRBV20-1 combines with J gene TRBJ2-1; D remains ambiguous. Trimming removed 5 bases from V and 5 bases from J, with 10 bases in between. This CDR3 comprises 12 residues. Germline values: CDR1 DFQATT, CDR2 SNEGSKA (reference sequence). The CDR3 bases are TGCAGTGCTTCCGGATGGAACAATGAGCAGTTCTTC. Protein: CSASGWNNEQFF.

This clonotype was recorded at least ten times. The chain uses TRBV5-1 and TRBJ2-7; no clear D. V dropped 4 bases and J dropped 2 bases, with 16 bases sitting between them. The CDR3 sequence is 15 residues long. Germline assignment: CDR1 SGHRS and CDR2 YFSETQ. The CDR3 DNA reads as TGCGCCAGCAGCACCCCTCTCCCCGGAACCTACGAGCAGTACTTC. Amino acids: CASSTPLPGTYEQYF.

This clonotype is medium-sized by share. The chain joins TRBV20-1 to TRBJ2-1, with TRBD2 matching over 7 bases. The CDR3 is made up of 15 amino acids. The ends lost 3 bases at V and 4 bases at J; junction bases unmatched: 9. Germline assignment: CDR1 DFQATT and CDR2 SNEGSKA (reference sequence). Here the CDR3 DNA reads TGCAGTGCTAGGGACCCGGGACTAACTTACAATGAGCAGTTCTTC. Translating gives CSARDPGLTYNEQFF.

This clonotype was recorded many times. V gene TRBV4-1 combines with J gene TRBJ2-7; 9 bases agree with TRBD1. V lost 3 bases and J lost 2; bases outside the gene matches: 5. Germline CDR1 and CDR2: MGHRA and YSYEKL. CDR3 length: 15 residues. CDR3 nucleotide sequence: TGCGCCAGCAGCCATATGGACAGGGGTGCCTACGAGCAGTACTTC. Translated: CASSHMDRGAYEQYF.

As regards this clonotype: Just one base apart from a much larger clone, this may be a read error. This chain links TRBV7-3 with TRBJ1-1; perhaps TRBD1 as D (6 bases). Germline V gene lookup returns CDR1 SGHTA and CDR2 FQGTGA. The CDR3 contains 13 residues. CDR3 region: CVSSLQGTTEAFF. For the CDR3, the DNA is TGTGTCAGCAGCCTACAGGGAACCACTGAAGCTTTCTTT.

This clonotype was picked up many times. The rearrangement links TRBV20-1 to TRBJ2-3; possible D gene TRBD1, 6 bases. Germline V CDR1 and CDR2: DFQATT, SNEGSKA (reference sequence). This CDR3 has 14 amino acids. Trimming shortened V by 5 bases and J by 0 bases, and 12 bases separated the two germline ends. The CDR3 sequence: CSAPPDRSTDTQYF. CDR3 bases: TGCAGTGCTCCTCCCGACAGGAGCACAGATACGCAGTATTTT.

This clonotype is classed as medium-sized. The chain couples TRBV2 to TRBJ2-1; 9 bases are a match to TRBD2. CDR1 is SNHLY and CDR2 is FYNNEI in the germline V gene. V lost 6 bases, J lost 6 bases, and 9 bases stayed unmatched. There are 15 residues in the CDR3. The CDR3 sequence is CASRRTSVSGNEQFF. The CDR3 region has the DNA TGTGCCAGCAGACGGACTAGCGTGAGCGGCAATGAGCAGTTCTTC.

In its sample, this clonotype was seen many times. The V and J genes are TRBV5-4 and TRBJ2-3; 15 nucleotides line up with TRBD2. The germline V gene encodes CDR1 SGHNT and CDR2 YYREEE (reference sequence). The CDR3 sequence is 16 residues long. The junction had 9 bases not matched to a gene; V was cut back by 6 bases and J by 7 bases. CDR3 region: CASNTEGTSGGNTQYF. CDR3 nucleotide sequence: TGTGCCAGCAACACTGAAGGGACTAGCGGGGGGAATACGCAGTATTTT.

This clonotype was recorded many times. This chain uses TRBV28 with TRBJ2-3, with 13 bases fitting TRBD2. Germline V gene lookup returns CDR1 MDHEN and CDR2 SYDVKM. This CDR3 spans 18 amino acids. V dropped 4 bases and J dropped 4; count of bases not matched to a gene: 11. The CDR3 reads CASSSSLAGGPRPDTQYF. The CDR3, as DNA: TGTGCCAGCAGTTCCTCACTAGCGGGAGGGCCAAGGCCAGATACGCAGTATTTT.